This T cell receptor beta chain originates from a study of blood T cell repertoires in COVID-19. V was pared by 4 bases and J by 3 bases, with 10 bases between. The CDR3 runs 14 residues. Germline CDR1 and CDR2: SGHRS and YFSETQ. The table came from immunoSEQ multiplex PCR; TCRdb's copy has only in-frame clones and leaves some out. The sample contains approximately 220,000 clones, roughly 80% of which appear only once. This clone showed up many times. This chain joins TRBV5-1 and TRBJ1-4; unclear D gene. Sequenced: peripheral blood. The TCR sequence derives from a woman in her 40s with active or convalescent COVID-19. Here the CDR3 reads CASSATGSNEKLFF. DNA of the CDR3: TGCGCCAGCAGCGCGACGGGGTCTAATGAAAAACTGTTTTTT.